This T cell receptor (beta chain) was profiled in a study of OX40 agonist ivuxolimab in advanced cancers. The overall study: The treatment was a fully human IgG2 OX40 agonist, ivuxolimab. Study-wide results and limits: CD4+ and CD8+ blood T cells expanded clonally by week 6 at 0.1 to 3.0 mg/kg.

Here immunoSEQ multiplex PCR was the method, and the copy in TCRdb shows in-frame clones only, minus some. The profile shows about 100,000 clones, about 91% of them singletons. This CDR3 spans 13 amino acids. CDR1 is MGHRA and CDR2 is YSYEKL in the germline V gene. The germline V and J ends were trimmed by 4 bases and 7 bases, with 11 bases remaining between them. With respect to this clone: Its antigen remains unknown.

This material consisted of CD4+ or CD8+ T cells sorted from blood, taken in a trial of the OX40 agonist ivuxolimab. This TCR was recovered from an adult with an advanced solid tumor such as melanoma, head and neck, liver or kidney cancer. The V and J genes are TRBV4-1 and TRBJ1-5; D not certain. CDR3 in amino acids: CASSPASHQPQHF. In nucleotides, the CDR3 is TGCGCCAGCAGCCCCGCATCACACCAGCCCCAGCATTTT.